The next 8 T cell receptor beta chains were all read from a single sample in a study of blood T cells in healthy people across ages. The second PCR ran about 6 to 12 cycles with a sample-barcoded 5' primer and J-beta primers. MiXCR, run by TCRdb on the 5' RACE reads, gives a single entry per CDR3 protein. The table shows roughly 1,500,000 distinct CDR3 sequences, with 42% occurring only once. Source material: blood. The receptors were gathered from a young woman in good health.

Only a few counts were recorded for this clonotype. The chain has TRBV6-1 and TRBJ2-7, with D perhaps TRBD2 (6 bases). This CDR3 contains 16 residues. V dropped 2 bases and J dropped 0 bases, with 14 bases sitting between them. CDR1 and CDR2 (germline): MNHNS, SASEGT. The CDR3 DNA follows: TGTGCCAGCAGTGAATGGGGGAGGTCCTCCTCCTACGAGCAGTACTTC. The encoded protein is CASSEWGRSSSYEQYF.

The chain employs TRBV5-1 and TRBJ2-1; 13 bases are shared with TRBD2. The CDR3 contains 17 residues. J gave up 4 bases and V 5 bases, and 9 bases lay outside the gene matches. From germline, CDR1 is SGHRS and CDR2 YFSETQ. CDR3 loop: CASREGLAGPPYNEQFF. CDR3 DNA: TGCGCCAGCAGAGAGGGACTAGCGGGGCCCCCTTACAATGAGCAGTTCTTC.

This chain uses TRBV28 with TRBJ1-1; 7 bases match TRBD1. Trimming at V came to 3 bases and at J to 1 base, leaving 11 bases not matched to a gene. This CDR3 contains 17 residues. Germline V gene sequence: CDR1 MDHEN, CDR2 SYDVKM. The CDR3 nucleotides read TGTGCCAGCAGTTTGGACAGGATAGGCCATCAGAACACTGAAGCTTTCTTT. This sequence encodes CASSLDRIGHQNTEAFF.

The J gene is TRBJ2-7, the V gene TRBV24-1; D tentatively fits TRBD1 or TRBD2 (7 bases each). With 6 bases removed from V and 0 bases from J, the gap between germline ends came to 17 bases. Looked up from germline, CDR1 is KGHDR and CDR2 is SFDVKD. The CDR3 is 16 amino acids. The DNA of the CDR3 is TGTGCCACCAGTCCGCGAGCGGGACAGCCCTCCTACGAGCAGTACTTC. Protein sequence: CATSPRAGQPSYEQYF.

This chain uses TRBV24-1 with TRBJ2-2; 7 positions agree with TRBD1. Germline values: CDR1 KGHDR, CDR2 SFDVKD. The CDR3 loop spans 13 amino acids. V trimming: 5 bases; J trimming: 8 bases; junction bases outside the gene matches: 4. In nucleotides, the CDR3 is TGTGCCACCAGTGCTCGGGACAGTGGGGAGCTGTTTTTT. Translated: CATSARDSGELFF.

This sequence joins TRBV5-4 and TRBJ1-2; TRBD1 agrees at 9 bases. J was trimmed by 8 bases and V by 5 bases; bases with no gene match: 7. This CDR3 spans 13 amino acids. Looked up from germline, CDR1 is SGHNT and CDR2 is YYREEE (reference sequence). CDR3 DNA sequence: TGTGCCAGCAGGGAACAGGGGGCCGGGGGCTACACCTTC. Its translation: CASREQGAGGYTF.

V and J are TRBV12-3 or TRBV12-4 and TRBJ2-2; D tentatively reads TRBD1 or TRBD2 (5 bases each). CDR3 length: 17 residues. V lost 5 bases, J lost 1 base, and 17 bases lay in between. This CDR3 is CASSLGVGVLNTGELFF. CDR3 DNA: TGTGCCAGCAGTCTTGGGGTGGGGGTCCTGAACACCGGGGAGCTGTTTTTT.

There are a few counts of this clonotype. The rearrangement links TRBV4-1 to TRBJ2-5, with TRBD2 identical over 10 bases. V trimming: 5 bases; J trimming: 0 bases; junction bases outside the gene matches: 0. Germline loops: CDR1 MGHRA, CDR2 YSYEKL. CDR3 length: 14 residues. In nucleotides, the CDR3 is TGCGCCAGCAGCGGACTAGCGGACCAAGAGACCCAGTACTTC. Translated, it gives CASSGLADQETQYF.